This TCR beta chain was observed in a study of blood T cell repertoires in COVID-19. Study in general: T cells, B-cell-depleted T cells, or PBMCs provided the cDNA or gDNA that served as material.

In the original processing: Estimates of nucleated cell counts were drawn from the amplification of reference gene primers. TCRdb's table, derived via immunoSEQ multiplex PCR, lists solely in-frame clones and lacks some. The V and J calls and the clone size are those of that table, but D and trimming were determined from the DNA. The repertoire includes 150,000 to 200,000 clones, roughly nine tenths of them detected once, and roughly 9.8% sits in the top ten. CDR3 length: 15 residues. Germline V gene data show CDR1 as SGHNT and CDR2 as YYREEE (reference sequence). The V and J ends lost 4 bases and 1 base respectively, with 11 bases between them. Seattle-derived patients entered the study during active infection and were followed longitudinally.

The chain couples TRBV5-4 to TRBJ2-2, with D perhaps TRBD1 (6 bases). The source material was peripheral blood. The receptor was isolated from a woman between 55 and 75 years old with COVID-19, enrolled during active disease. The CDR3 region has the DNA TGTGCCAGCAGCGGACAGTCGCTGAACACCGGGGAGCTGTTTTTT. It yields the protein CASSGQSLNTGELFF.